The rows below give T cell receptor beta chains drawn from one sample of a study of neoadjuvant anti-PD-1 for oral cavity cancer. Sequencing was performed with immunoSEQ multiplex PCR; in TCRdb, only in-frame clones are kept and a portion is missing. The table has under 15,000 clones, about 60% seen once; the top ten hold roughly 2%. Sequenced material: PBMCs, taken before nivolumab (anti-PD-1) treatment. The receptors come from a person aged 35-79 years with oral cavity squamous cell carcinoma. CDR3s include the opening cysteine and the closing phenylalanine or tryptophan. A D gene is named only where the DNA matches it firmly. Size is stated for part of the rows, as once, few or many counts, or as a class when the clone is expanded.

- 14 TRBJ2-5 TRBV11-3 few TGTGCCAGCAGCGTAGGCGGGCCCGAAGAGACCCAGTACTTC CASSVGGPEETQYF
- 15 TRBJ1-2 TRBV29-1 - TGCAGCGTCGTTGCTGCTGGGGGAGGTAACTATGGCTACACCTTC CSVVAAGGGNYGYTF
- 16 TRBJ2-3 TRBV6-1 - TGTGCCAGCAGTGAACGTCAGGGCGGTAGCACAGATACGCAGTATTTT CASSERQGGSTDTQYF
TRBD1 16 TRBJ2-7 TRBV27 few TGTGCCAGCAGTTTATCCCCGGGGACAGGGAACAACGAGCAGTACTTC CASSLSPGTGNNEQYF
- 15 TRBJ1-2 TRBV30 - TGTGCCTGGGGGGGGATGACCGTCAGCGCCCATGGCTACACCTTC CAWGGMTVSAHGYTF
- 13 TRBJ2-3 TRBV5-1 few TGCGCCAGCAGCTTTGAAGGGGCAGATACGCAGTATTTT CASSFEGADTQYF
- 17 TRBJ2-1 TRBV5-1 - TGCGCCAGCAGCTTGAACAGGGACAACCCGCGGTACAATGAGCAGTTCTTC CASSLNRDNPRYNEQFF
TRBD1 16 TRBJ2-7 TRBV10-2 - TGCGCCAGCAGTGACCTCCGGGACAGGGGGTCCTACGAGCAGTACTTC CASSDLRDRGSYEQYF
TRBD2 15 TRBJ2-1 TRBV2 few TGTGCCAGCAGTGAAACTAGCGGGGCCTACAATGAGCAGTTCTTC CASSETSGAYNEQFF
TRBD1 15 TRBJ1-2 TRBV5-1 few TGCGCCAGCAGCCTCCGGGACAGGGAGGATGATGGCTACACCTTC CASSLRDREDDGYTF
TRBD2 14 TRBJ2-1 TRBV10-2 once TGCGCCAGCGCGAGGTCTAGCGGGTACAATGAGCAGTTCTTC CASARSSGYNEQFF
TRBD2 14 TRBJ2-7 TRBV6-1 - TGTGCCAGCAGTGGTCTAGCGGGTGGAGACGAGCAGTACTTC CASSGLAGGDEQYF
TRBD2 20 TRBJ2-2 TRBV9 - TGTGCCAGCAGCGTAGTTCGACTAGCGGGAGGGCCGGGGTCCACCGGGGAGCTGTTTTTT CASSVVRLAGGPGSTGELFF
TRBD1 16 TRBJ1-4 TRBV5-4 - TGTGCCAGCAGCCGGGACAGGGGGCGGGCTAATGAAAAACTGTTTTTT CASSRDRGRANEKLFF
TRBD2 15 TRBJ2-2 TRBV5-1 - TGCGCCAGCAGCCAACGCGCGGGGGGCGCCGGGGAGCTGTTTTTT CASSQRAGGAGELFF
TRBD2 16 TRBJ2-1 TRBV11-2 - TGTGCCAGCAGCTTAGGGACTAGCGGGAGGAACAATGAGCAGTTCTTC CASSLGTSGRNNEQFF
TRBD2 18 TRBJ2-1 TRBV5-1 - TGCGCCAGCAGCTTGGGACGCGGGGGGCAAAGCTCCTACAATGAGCAGTTCTTC CASSLGRGGQSSYNEQFF
- 14 TRBJ2-5 TRBV29-1 once TGCAGCGCCGGGGGCAGGGTAGGGCAAGAGACCCAGTACTTC CSAGGRVGQETQYF
- 15 TRBJ1-4 TRBV4-1 - TGCGCCAGCAGCCAGGACAGTTCAACTAATGAAAAACTGTTTTTT CASSQDSSTNEKLFF
TRBD1 16 TRBJ2-1 TRBV7-9 once TGTGCCAGCAGCTTAGACAGGGGGCTCCCCTACAATGAGCAGTTCTTC CASSLDRGLPYNEQFF
TRBD2 16 TRBJ2-3 TRBV15 few TGTGCCACCAGCAGTGGGACTAGCGGGCGCACAGATACGCAGTATTTT CATSSGTSGRTDTQYF
TRBD2 21 TRBJ2-1 TRBV4-2 - TGTGCCAGCAGCCTCGTTCCGCCGGGACTAGCGGGGGGCTTCCCCTACAATGAGCAGTTCTTC CASSLVPPGLAGGFPYNEQFF
TRBD1 15 TRBJ2-2 TRBV5-6 - TGTGCCAGCAGTCGGGACAGGATGAACACCGGGGAGCTGTTTTTT CASSRDRMNTGELFF
- 11 TRBJ2-1 TRBV20-1 - TGCAGTGCTAGCGGGACCAATGAGCAGTTCTTC CSASGTNEQFF
- 13 TRBJ2-1 TRBV2 - TGTGCCAGCAAGAGGGAAGGTACCAATGAGCAGTTCTTC CASKREGTNEQFF